These 7 T cell receptor beta chains were all obtained from the same sample, sequenced in a study of blood T cell repertoires in COVID-19. This table comes from immunoSEQ multiplex PCR, and its TCRdb copy is limited to in-frame clones, with some not included. The table lists around 220,000 clones, approximately 86% of them singletons, with approximately 10% in the top ten. Material: peripheral blood. Receptors were obtained from a woman between 45 and 60 years old with COVID-19, enrolled during active disease.

The chain recombines TRBV5-6 with TRBJ1-1; TRBD1 matches 8 bases. Germline CDR1 SGHDT, CDR2 YYEEEE. The trim removed 3 bases at V and 0 bases at J, leaving 1 base unmatched. This CDR3 contains 14 residues. The DNA of the CDR3 is TGTGCCAGCAGCTGGGACAGGATGAACACTGAAGCTTTCTTT. Its translation is CASSWDRMNTEAFF.

The rearrangement joins TRBV6-2 or TRBV6-3 to TRBJ1-6, with 7 bases matching TRBD1. CDR3 length equals 18 residues. CDR1 MNHEY and CDR2 SVGEGT come from the germline V gene. Trimming took 3 bases from V and 8 from J; bases not matched to a gene: 16. CDR3 nucleotides: TGTGCCAGCAGTTATCCCTCAACAGGGGTCCTTCGGGATTCACCCCTCCACTTT. This translates into CASSYPSTGVLRDSPLHF.

This chain links TRBV27 with TRBJ2-7, with 9 positions matching TRBD1. The CDR3 extends over 14 amino acids. V was clipped by 4 bases and J by 5 bases; unmatched bases: 6. The germline V gene encodes CDR1 MNHEY and CDR2 SMNVEV (reference sequence). DNA of the CDR3: TGTGCCAGCAGTTCCCGGACAGGGGTAAACGAGCAGTACTTC. It is translated as CASSSRTGVNEQYF.

The chain joins TRBV7-2 to TRBJ2-5; 10 bases are shared with TRBD2. Germline trimming cut 4 bases from V and 7 bases from J; bases unmatched to any gene: 15. The V gene's germline CDR1 is SGHTA and CDR2 FQGNSA. CDR3 size: 17 residues. The CDR3 DNA sequence: TGTGCCAGCAGCTCTTCGGGACTAGCGTGGGAAGCGGGGACCCAGTACTTC. Its protein is CASSSSGLAWEAGTQYF.

The chain combines TRBV9 with TRBJ1-6; TRBD1 agrees at 8 bases. Germline values: CDR1 SGDLS, CDR2 YYNGEE. The CDR3 runs to 17 residues. V was clipped by 5 bases and J by 5 bases; unmatched bases: 12. CDR3 protein: CASSRVLGTGHNSPLHF. CDR3 bases: TGTGCCAGCAGTCGAGTACTTGGGACAGGTCATAATTCACCCCTCCACTTT. The full variable domain, with the rest looked up from reference TRBV9 and TRBJ1-6, is DSGVTQTPKHLITATGQRVTLRCSPRSGDLSVYWYQQSLDQGLQFLIQYYNGEERAKGNILERFSAQQFPDLHSELNLSSLELGDSALYFCASSRVLGTGHNSPLHFGNGTRLTVT.

The genes are TRBV7-3 and TRBJ2-2; 9 positions match TRBD1. This CDR3 is 17 amino acids long. Germline CDR1 SGHTA, CDR2 FQGTGA. Trimming at V came to 3 bases and at J to 5 bases, leaving 10 bases not matched to a gene. CDR3 protein: CASSFSSGTGRTGELFF. CDR3 coding DNA: TGTGCCAGCAGCTTTTCCTCCGGGACAGGGCGAACCGGGGAGCTGTTTTTT.

The chain couples TRBV13 to TRBJ2-2; 10 positions agree with TRBD1. V trimming: 5 bases; J trimming: 2 bases; junction bases outside the gene matches: 5. The CDR3 is made up of 16 amino acids. Per germline, CDR1 PRHDT and CDR2 FYEKMQ (reference sequence). CDR3 nucleotides: TGTGCCAGCAGCACGCGGACAGGGGGAAACACCGGGGAGCTGTTTTTT. Protein: CASSTRTGGNTGELFF.